This paragraph covers one TCR beta chain sequence. Its antigen remains unidentified. Qualities for individual bases were not recorded, and no much larger clone is one base off. Clipping removes 0 bases from V and 4 bases from J, with 3 as the unmatched junction base count. From a lookup of the germline V gene, CDR1 and CDR2 are SGDLS and YYNGEE. The CDR3 has 14 amino acids, counting the end cysteine and phenylalanine. Only the CDR3 region is kept as DNA, spanning 42 bases read in frame from base 1. The library was obtained by the immunoSEQ multiplex PCR assay. Not all clones reach the TCRdb copy of this immuneACCESS table, which keeps in-frame sequences only. Checked studies attribute under half of the gap to unresolved V genes and leave the rest unexplained. Across this sample there are about 74,000 clones, with approximately 91% seen only once. The top ten clones comprise 3.3% of the sample. This entry is derived from a study of T cell changes during pregnancy in multiple sclerosis (dated by TCRdb to the late 2010s). Regarding the complete study: The study looked at changes in the T cell repertoire across pregnancy in women with multiple sclerosis.

The sequences come from peripheral blood, collected before pregnancy. The sequence links TRBV9 to TRBJ2-5; the junction holds 7 bases that match TRBD2. The TCR comes from a female donor with multiple sclerosis, enrolled in a pregnancy study. The CDR3 reads as follows: CASSVDGRGETQYF. The DNA sequence follows: TGTGCCAGCAGCGTAGATGGGAGGGGAGAGACCCAGTACTTC.